The next 25 T cell receptor beta chains were all read from a single sample in a study of CD8+CD57+ T cells in acquired aplastic anemia. The template for TCR beta VDJ and CDR3 sequence profiling was genomic DNA. A single record per CDR3 protein comes from TCRdb applying MiXCR to the reads. The table records 450,000 to 600,000 distinct CDR3 sequences, 25% to 40% of them present only once. For sequencing, patients were chosen who had shown expansion of CD8+CD57+ cells by flow cytometry. Sequences were obtained from sorted CD4+, CD8+, or CD8+CD57+ T cells (not recorded which) from PBMCs. These TCRs come from a human donor with aplastic anemia.

This clonotype was counted only a few times. The chain links TRBV30 to TRBJ1-2; no clear D gene. The germline CDR1 and CDR2 sequences are GTSNPN and SVGIG (reference sequence). Trimming took off 0 bases at V and 7 bases at J, with 9 bases between the two ends. The length of the CDR3 is 12 residues. CDR3 loop: CAWSVGWSGYTF. The CDR3 DNA reads TGTGCCTGGAGTGTAGGGTGGAGTGGCTACACCTTC.

This clonotype was seen ten or more times. V usage is TRBV6-5 and J usage is TRBJ1-6; D uncertain. Germline loops: CDR1 MNHEY, CDR2 SVGAGI. V was cut by 2 bases and J by 4 bases, with 3 bases left in between. The CDR3 runs 13 residues. In DNA form, the CDR3 reads TGTGCCAGCAGTTACGAGTATAATTCACCCCTCCACTTT. Translation gives CASSYEYNSPLHF.

This clonotype was recorded a few times. The rearrangement joins TRBV11-2 to TRBJ2-7; 7 nucleotides align to TRBD1. V gave up 5 bases and J gave up 5 bases; unmatched junction bases: 12. Germline V gene lookup returns CDR1 SGHAT and CDR2 FQNNGV. The CDR3 has 15 amino acids. In DNA, the CDR3 is TGTGCCAGCAGCCGGGCCGCGACAGGGAGTAACGAGCAGTACTTC. This sequence encodes CASSRAATGSNEQYF.

The chain recombines TRBV16 with TRBJ1-1; possible D gene TRBD1, 5 bases. Germline V gene sequence: CDR1 KGHSY, CDR2 FQNENV. The CDR3 loop spans 14 amino acids. V dropped 8 bases and J dropped 3 bases, with 16 bases sitting between them. The CDR3, as DNA: TGTGCCAGCCGGGGCCCCGCCATACACACTGAAGCTTTCTTT. This codes for CASRGPAIHTEAFF. Using reference TRBV16 and TRBJ1-1 for the parts outside the CDR3, the full variable domain is GEEVAQTPKHLVRGEGQKAKLYCAPIKGHSYVFWYQQVLKNEFKFLISFQNENVFDETGMPKERFSAKCLPNSPCSLEIQATKLEDSAVYFCASRGPAIHTEAFFGQGTRLTVV.

This clonotype was detected ten times or more. V is TRBV29-1 and J is TRBJ1-6; TRBD1 matches at 7 bases. CDR1 is SQVTM, CDR2 ANQGSEA, per germline. With 6 bases clipped from V and 8 bases from J, the junction kept 7 bases outside the gene matches. The CDR3 totals 13 residues. CDR3 in DNA: TGCAGCGTGGGGGCAGGGGGTGATTCACCCCTCCACTTT. This encodes CSVGAGGDSPLHF.

Points on this clonotype: The conserved phenylalanine or tryptophan normally closing the CDR3 is absent here, so this likely arose from a read error. The rearrangement joins TRBV2 to TRBJ1-1; tentatively, D is TRBD1 (6 bases). The CDR3 has 15 amino acids. The V end was cut by 1 base, the J end by 10 bases, with 19 bases between. Germline V CDR1 and CDR2: SNHLY, FYNNEI. CDR3 sequence reads: CASSEGQDTLERAFL. CDR3 nucleotides: TGTGCCAGCAGTGAAGGACAGGACACCCTTGAACGAGCTTTCCTT.

The chain employs TRBV14 and TRBJ2-1, with D uncertain. CDR3 length: 12 amino acids. The V gene lost 2 bases and the J gene lost 9 bases, with 8 bases spanning the gap. The V gene's germline CDR1 is SGHDN and CDR2 FVKESK. Here the CDR3 DNA reads TGTGCCAGCAGCCAATTTCGCGCTGAGCAGTTCTTC. Protein: CASSQFRAEQFF.

V is TRBV7-9 and J is TRBJ1-1; D unresolved. V lost 5 bases, J lost 5 bases, and 18 bases lay in between. The CDR3 totals 15 residues. From germline, CDR1 is SEHNR and CDR2 FQNEAQ (reference sequence). This CDR3 reads CASSPSRRDKTEAFF. Here the CDR3 DNA reads TGTGCCAGCAGCCCTTCTCGGAGGGATAAGACTGAAGCTTTCTTT.

Many counts were recorded for this clonotype. V usage is TRBV7-6 and J usage is TRBJ2-3; 8 bases fit TRBD2. Germline loops: CDR1 SGHVS, CDR2 FNYEAQ. Trimming cost V 0 bases and J 2 bases; bases outside gene matches: 4. The CDR3 is 16 residues long. The DNA of the CDR3 is TGTGCCAGCAGCTTAGCTAGCGGGGAGAACACAGATACGCAGTATTTT. It translates to CASSLASGENTDTQYF.

As concerns this clonotype: A much larger clonotype is one base distant, so this may be a read error. V gene TRBV10-3 combines with J gene TRBJ1-5, with 7 bases fitting TRBD1. V was pared by 4 bases and J by 6 bases, with 6 bases of the junction left unmatched. The CDR3 runs 14 residues. Germline V gene data show CDR1 as ENHRY and CDR2 as SYGVKD. The DNA for the CDR3 is TGTGCCATCAGTGGACAGGGTAGAAGTCAGCCCCAGCATTTT. Translated, it gives CAISGQGRSQPQHF.

CDR3 amino acids: CSASGTGTRLPNEQFF. As DNA, the CDR3 is TGCAGTGCTAGTGGGACCGGGACTAGGCTTCCGAATGAGCAGTTCTTC. The J gene is TRBJ2-1, the V gene TRBV20-1; 8 bases are a match to TRBD2. J lost 7 bases, V lost 3 bases, and 14 bases had no gene match. The germline gives CDR1 DFQATT, CDR2 SNEGSKA (reference sequence). CDR3 length equals 16 residues.

This clonotype was found many times. The chain combines TRBV2 with TRBJ2-5; D is unresolved. This CDR3 is 10 amino acids long. Between the trimmed V and J ends, which lost 1 base and 6 bases, there was a span of 0 bases. CDR1 and CDR2 from the germline V gene are SNHLY and FYNNEI. In DNA form, the CDR3 reads TGTGCCAGCAGTGAAGAGACCCAGTACTTC. It is translated as CASSEETQYF.

This clonotype was counted a few times. This sequence joins TRBV6-2 or TRBV6-3 and TRBJ2-6, with D possibly matching TRBD1 (5 bases). Germline values: CDR1 MNHEY, CDR2 SVGEGT. CDR3 length: 15 amino acids. Trimming left V 7 bases short and J 7 bases short, with 17 bases between. The DNA of the CDR3 is TGTGCCAGCACCCACGCGACAGTACGTGCCAACGTCCTGACTTTC. This encodes CASTHATVRANVLTF.

Concerning this clonotype: Since a much larger clone is just one base distant, this may be a read error. The chain employs TRBV5-1 and TRBJ1-6; TRBD1 is a possible D gene (5 bases). Germline CDR1 reads SGHRS; CDR2 reads YFSETQ. This CDR3 has 15 amino acids. DNA of the CDR3: TGCGCCAGCAGCAGTTCGGCAGGGAATAATCCACCCCTCCACTTT. This translates into CASSSSAGNNPPLHF.

This clonotype was seen at least ten times. This sequence joins TRBV29-1 and TRBJ1-1; 9 positions match TRBD1. Germline V gene lookup returns CDR1 SQVTM and CDR2 ANQGSEA. V was pared by 6 bases and J by 1 base, with 3 bases of the junction left unmatched. This CDR3 comprises 13 residues. The CDR3 sequence: CSVEQGANTEAFF. DNA of the CDR3: TGCAGCGTGGAACAGGGGGCGAACACTGAAGCTTTCTTT.

The chain links TRBV6-5 to TRBJ2-7; perhaps D is TRBD1 or TRBD2 (5 bases each). Germline V gene lookup returns CDR1 MNHEY and CDR2 SVGAGI. Trimming removed 6 bases at V and 3 bases at J, with 21 bases between. This CDR3 has 16 residues. CDR3 residues: CASSYNKPGRNYEQYF. CDR3 nucleotide sequence: TGTGCCAGCAGCTATAACAAACCGGGACGGAACTACGAGCAGTACTTC.

The sample holds many counts of this clonotype. The chain is built from TRBV19 and TRBJ2-3; TRBD1 matches 8 bases. Germline V gene data show CDR1 as LNHDA and CDR2 as SQIVND (reference sequence). The CDR3 is made up of 14 amino acids. Trimming cost V 7 bases and J 3 bases; bases outside gene matches: 6. The chain's CDR3 is CASTGGQGTDTQYF. DNA of the CDR3: TGTGCCAGTACAGGCGGACAGGGAACAGATACGCAGTATTTT.

Notes on this clonotype: At one end the junction does not follow the germline gene, possibly because of a read error. The chain employs TRBV20-1 and TRBJ2-1; D gene ambiguous. The CDR3 is 12 residues long. CDR1 is DFQATT and CDR2 is SNEGSKA in the germline V gene (reference sequence). Written as DNA, the CDR3 is TGCAGTGCTAGAACAGCCCTCCGTGAGCAGTTCTTT. Translation gives CSARTALREQFF.

The CDR3 reads CASSQEWTVTYEQYF. CDR3 nucleotides: TGCGCCAGCAGCCAAGAGTGGACGGTGACTTACGAGCAGTACTTC. The gene calls are TRBV4-1 and TRBJ2-7, with unresolved D. This CDR3 has 15 amino acids. V was cut by 0 bases and J by 4 bases, with 13 bases left in between. Germline CDR1 is MGHRA and CDR2 is YSYEKL.

This clonotype occurred a few times. The chain uses TRBV5-1 and TRBJ2-1, with 13 bases aligning to TRBD2. CDR1 and CDR2 from the germline V gene are SGHRS and YFSETQ. This CDR3 spans 15 amino acids. V dropped 3 bases and J dropped 5; count of bases not matched to a gene: 2. The chain's CDR3 is CASSWTSGSNNEQFF. The DNA for the CDR3 is TGCGCCAGCAGCTGGACTAGCGGGAGTAACAATGAGCAGTTCTTC.

The table lists this clonotype with a few counts. The chain links TRBV6-2 or TRBV6-3 to TRBJ1-6; 8 bases are shared with TRBD1. The germline CDR1 and CDR2 sequences are MNHEY and SVGEGT. V lost 4 bases to trimming and J lost 8 bases; unmatched junction nucleotides: 7. This CDR3 contains 15 residues. CDR3 in amino acids: CASSLRGQDYSPLHF. The DNA of the CDR3 is TGTGCCAGCAGTTTAAGGGGACAGGACTATTCACCCCTCCACTTT.

The CDR3 region is CASSASGSRPEAFF. The CDR3 region has the DNA TGTGCCAGCAGTGCCTCCGGATCCCGGCCGGAAGCTTTCTTT. The V gene is TRBV7-2, the J gene TRBJ1-1, with unresolved D. Germline values: CDR1 SGHTA, CDR2 FQGNSA. This CDR3 region has 14 residues. V gave up 6 bases and J gave up 8 bases, with 19 bases separating them.

The chain combines TRBV20-1 with TRBJ2-7; 9 bases line up with TRBD1. Trimming took 2 bases from V and 5 from J; bases not matched to a gene: 7. Looked up from germline, CDR1 is DFQATT and CDR2 is SNEGSKA (reference sequence). The CDR3 loop spans 14 amino acids. CDR3 sequence (DNA): TGCAGTGCTAGACGGGACAGGGAGCTAAACGAGCAGTACTTC. Its translation: CSARRDRELNEQYF.

Ten or more counts support this clonotype. This sequence joins TRBV29-1 and TRBJ1-1; D unresolved. The CDR3 sequence is 14 residues long. Germline CDR1 is SQVTM and CDR2 is ANQGSEA. V dropped 1 base and J dropped 4 bases, with 13 bases sitting between them. The CDR3 loop reads CSVEGTTGPTEAFF. The CDR3 DNA reads as TGCAGCGTTGAAGGGACCACGGGCCCCACTGAAGCTTTCTTT.

This clonotype was seen repeatedly, ten times or more. The chain employs TRBV7-3 and TRBJ2-5; 13 bases fit TRBD2. The germline gives CDR1 SGHTA, CDR2 FQGTGA. The V gene end was trimmed by 4 bases and the J gene end by 4 bases; junction bases not matched to a gene: 9. This CDR3 is built from 17 residues. CDR3 coding DNA: TGTGCCAGCAGCTCGGGACTAGCGGGAACCGAAAGAGAGACCCAGTACTTC. Residues: CASSSGLAGTERETQYF.